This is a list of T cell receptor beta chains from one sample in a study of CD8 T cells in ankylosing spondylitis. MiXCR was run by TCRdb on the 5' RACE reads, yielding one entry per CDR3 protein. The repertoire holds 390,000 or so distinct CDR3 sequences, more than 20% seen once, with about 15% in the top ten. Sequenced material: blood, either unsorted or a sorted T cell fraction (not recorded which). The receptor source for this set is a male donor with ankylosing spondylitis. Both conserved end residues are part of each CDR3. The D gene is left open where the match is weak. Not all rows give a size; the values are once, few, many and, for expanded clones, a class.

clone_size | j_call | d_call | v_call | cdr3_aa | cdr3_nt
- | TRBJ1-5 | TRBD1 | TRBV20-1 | CSAPTGGGNQPQHF | TGCAGTGCTCCTACAGGGGGAGGAAATCAGCCCCAGCATTTT
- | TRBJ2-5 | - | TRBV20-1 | CSAKTVQETQYF | TGCAGTGCTAAGACAGTACAAGAGACCCAGTACTTC
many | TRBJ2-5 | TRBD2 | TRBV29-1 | CSGLSSGGFQETQYF | TGCAGCGGCCTCAGTAGCGGGGGATTCCAAGAGACCCAGTACTTC
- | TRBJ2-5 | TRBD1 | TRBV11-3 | CASSSPGQEKETQYF | TGTGCCAGCAGCTCACCGGGACAGGAGAAAGAGACCCAGTACTTC
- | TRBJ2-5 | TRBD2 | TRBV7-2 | CASSPSGTSDETQYF | TGTGCCAGCAGCCCCTCCGGGACTAGCGATGAGACCCAGTACTTC
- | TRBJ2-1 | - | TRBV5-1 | CASRRGARGALLNEQFF | TGCGCCAGCAGACGGGGGGCGAGGGGGGCGCTCCTCAATGAGCAGTTCTTC
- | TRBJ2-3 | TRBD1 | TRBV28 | CASSSTLTRQGIGTDTQYF | TGTGCCAGCAGTTCCACCTTAACCCGACAGGGTATTGGCACAGATACGCAGTATTTT
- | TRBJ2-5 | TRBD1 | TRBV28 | CASSRDRVWETQYF | TGTGCCAGTTCCCGGGACAGGGTGTGGGAGACCCAGTACTTC
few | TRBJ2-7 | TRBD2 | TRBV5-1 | CASSPRTSGMLTDEQYF | TGCGCCAGCAGCCCAAGGACTAGCGGGATGCTCACGGACGAGCAGTACTTC
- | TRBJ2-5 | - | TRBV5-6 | CASSADYKETQYF | TGTGCCAGCAGCGCCGACTACAAAGAGACCCAGTACTTC
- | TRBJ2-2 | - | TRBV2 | CASSFDSTGELFF | TGTGCCAGCAGTTTCGACTCCACCGGGGAGCTGTTTTTT
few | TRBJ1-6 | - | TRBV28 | CAITHDDNSPLHF | TGTGCCATTACTCACGATGATAATTCACCCCTCCACTTT
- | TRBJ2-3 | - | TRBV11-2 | CASSPYASGLSRADTQYF | TGTGCCAGCAGCCCTTACGCCTCGGGTTTATCACGGGCAGATACGCAGTATTTT
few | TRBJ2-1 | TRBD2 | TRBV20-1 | CSAPSRAGGVTYNEQFF | TGCAGTGCCCCCTCTCGGGCGGGAGGGGTAACCTACAATGAGCAGTTCTTC
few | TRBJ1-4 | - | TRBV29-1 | CSVGSGQSNEKLFF | TGCAGCGTTGGAAGCGGACAGTCTAATGAAAAACTGTTTTTT
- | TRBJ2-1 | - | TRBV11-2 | CASSFAAPNEQFF | TGTGCCAGCAGCTTCGCGGCCCCCAATGAGCAGTTCTTC
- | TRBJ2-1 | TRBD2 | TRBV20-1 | CSARIAGRPYNEQFF | TGCAGTGCTAGGATAGCGGGAAGGCCCTACAATGAGCAGTTCTTC
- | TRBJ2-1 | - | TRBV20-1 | CSAGGPLIGQFF | TGCAGTGCCGGGGGGCCTCTTATTGGGCAGTTCTTC
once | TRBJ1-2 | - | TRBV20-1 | CSARATGIFVYGYTF | TGCAGTGCTAGGGCCACAGGGATATTTGTCTATGGCTACACCTTC
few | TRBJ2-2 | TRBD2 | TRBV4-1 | CASSLAGTNTGELFF | TGCGCCAGCAGCCTAGCGGGAACGAACACCGGGGAGCTGTTTTTT
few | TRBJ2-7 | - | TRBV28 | CASSLTQGTYEQYF | TGTGCCAGCAGTTTAACACAGGGCACCTACGAGCAGTACTTC
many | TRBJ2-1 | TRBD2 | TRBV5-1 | CASSLVAGSSYNEQFF | TGCGCCAGCAGCTTGGTAGCGGGCAGCTCCTACAATGAGCAGTTCTTC